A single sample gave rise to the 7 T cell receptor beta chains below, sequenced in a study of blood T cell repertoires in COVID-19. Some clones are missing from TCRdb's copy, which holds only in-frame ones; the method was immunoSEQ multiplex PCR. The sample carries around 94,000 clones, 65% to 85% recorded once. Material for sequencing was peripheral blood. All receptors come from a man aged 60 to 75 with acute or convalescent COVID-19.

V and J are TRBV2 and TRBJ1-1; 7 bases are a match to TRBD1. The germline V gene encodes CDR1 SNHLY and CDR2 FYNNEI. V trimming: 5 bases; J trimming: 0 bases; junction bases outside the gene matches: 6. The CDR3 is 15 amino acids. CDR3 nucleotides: TGTGCCAGCAGTCGGGACAGATCTATGAACACTGAAGCTTTCTTT. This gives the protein CASSRDRSMNTEAFF.

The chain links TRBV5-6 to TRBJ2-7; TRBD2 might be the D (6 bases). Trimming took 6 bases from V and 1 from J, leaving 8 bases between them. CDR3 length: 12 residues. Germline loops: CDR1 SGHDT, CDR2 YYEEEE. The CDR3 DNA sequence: TGTGCCAGCATGGGGAGGTCCTACGAGCAGTACTTC. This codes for CASMGRSYEQYF.

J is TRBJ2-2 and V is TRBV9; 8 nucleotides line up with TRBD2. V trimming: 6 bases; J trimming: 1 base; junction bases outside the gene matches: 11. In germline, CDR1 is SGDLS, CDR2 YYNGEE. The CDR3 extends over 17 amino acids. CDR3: CASTSSRGGRNTGELFF. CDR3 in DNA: TGTGCCAGCACCTCCTCCCGGGGGGGCAGGAACACCGGGGAGCTGTTTTTT.

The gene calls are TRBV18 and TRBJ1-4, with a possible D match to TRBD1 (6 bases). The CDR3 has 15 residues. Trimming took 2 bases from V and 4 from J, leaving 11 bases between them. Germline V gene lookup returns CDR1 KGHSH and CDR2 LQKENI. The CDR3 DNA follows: TGTGCCAGCTCACCAAAGACAGGTCGTAATGAAAAACTGTTTTTT. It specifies CASSPKTGRNEKLFF.

The CDR3 sequence is CASSPGQGGGQPQHF. Here the CDR3 DNA reads TGTGCCAGCAGCCCCGGACAGGGGGGCGGTCAGCCCCAGCATTTT. The chain has TRBV9 and TRBJ1-5; 10 bases agree with TRBD1. CDR1 and CDR2 from the germline V gene are SGDLS and YYNGEE. Trimming cost V 4 bases and J 6 bases; bases outside gene matches: 7. The CDR3 runs to 15 residues. Full variable domain (rest looked up from reference TRBV9 and TRBJ1-5): DSGVTQTPKHLITATGQRVTLRCSPRSGDLSVYWYQQSLDQGLQFLIQYYNGEERAKGNILERFSAQQFPDLHSELNLSSLELGDSALYFCASSPGQGGGQPQHFGDGTRLSIL.

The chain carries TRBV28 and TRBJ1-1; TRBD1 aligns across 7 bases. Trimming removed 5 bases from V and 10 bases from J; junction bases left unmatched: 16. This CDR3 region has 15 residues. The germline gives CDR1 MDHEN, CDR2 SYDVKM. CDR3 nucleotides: TGTGCCAGCAGTCTTTCGACAGGGCAGAGTAGGGGAGCTTTCTTT. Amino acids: CASSLSTGQSRGAFF.

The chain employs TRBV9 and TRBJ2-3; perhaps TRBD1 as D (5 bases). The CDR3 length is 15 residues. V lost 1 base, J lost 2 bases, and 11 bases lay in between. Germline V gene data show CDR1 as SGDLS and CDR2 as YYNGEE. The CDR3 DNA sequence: TGTGCCAGCAGCGTAAGGGGCTCCGACACAGATACGCAGTATTTT. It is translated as CASSVRGSDTDTQYF. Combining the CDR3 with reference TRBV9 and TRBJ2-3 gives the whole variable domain DSGVTQTPKHLITATGQRVTLRCSPRSGDLSVYWYQQSLDQGLQFLIQYYNGEERAKGNILERFSAQQFPDLHSELNLSSLELGDSALYFCASSVRGSDTDTQYFGPGTRLTVL.